The present T cell receptor (beta chain) was sequenced within a study of cytomegalovirus exposure and HLA in healthy donors. The study's findings and limits: In a later analysis, compared with equally common non-associated chains, HLA-associated beta chains were more expanded. Indistinguishable V segments, including TRBV6-2 and TRBV6-3, were excluded.

There were likely unrecorded immune exposures, though donors were nominally healthy when sampled. Vbeta (60) and Jbeta (13) primers were used in the PCR. Produced via immunoSEQ multiplex PCR; TCRdb's table is partial and in-frame only. The sample carries 180,000 or so clones, about four fifths recorded once. CDR1 and CDR2 from the germline V gene are KGHSH and LQKENI. The V and J ends lost 4 bases and 4 bases, in that order; junction bases with no gene match: 10. The CDR3 covers 15 residues. Worth noting for this clone: The antigen remains undetermined.

This chain joins TRBV18 and TRBJ2-7; 7 positions match TRBD2. The sequence derives from a woman aged 18-29 years in good health and CMV-seropositive. The sample comprised PBMCs. The CDR3 DNA is TGTGCCAGCTCACGCGGGGGTCATGGTTCTTACGAGCAGTACTTC. It yields the protein CASSRGGHGSYEQYF.